The present entry profiles one TCR beta chain with its context. Its antigen is not known. The CDR3 loop spans 15 amino acids. Germline V CDR1 and CDR2: LNHNV, YYDKDF (reference sequence). Trimming left V 5 bases short and J 5 bases short, with 18 bases between. The protocol was immunoSEQ multiplex PCR, while the TCRdb copy is restricted to in-frame clones and leaves out a portion. Among 2 million to 2.5 million clones, 90% to 95% were seen once, and the ten largest hold 0.3% to 0.4%. This sample is drawn from a study of shared clonotypes between healthy human individuals. Study-level points and caveats: Collection of samples was limited to blood; tissue repertoires likely differ.

Sequenced material: naive CD4+ T cells from PBMCs. Subset here: CD45RA+ positively selected. This chain links TRBV15 with TRBJ1-1, with D uncertain. The receptor's source is a young man in good health. Some clones in this sample may be carry-over from other donors' samples. For the CDR3, the DNA is TGTGCCACCAGCCCGGCGGCCGGGATCGGGACTGAAGCTTTCTTT. Its translation: CATSPAAGIGTEAFF.